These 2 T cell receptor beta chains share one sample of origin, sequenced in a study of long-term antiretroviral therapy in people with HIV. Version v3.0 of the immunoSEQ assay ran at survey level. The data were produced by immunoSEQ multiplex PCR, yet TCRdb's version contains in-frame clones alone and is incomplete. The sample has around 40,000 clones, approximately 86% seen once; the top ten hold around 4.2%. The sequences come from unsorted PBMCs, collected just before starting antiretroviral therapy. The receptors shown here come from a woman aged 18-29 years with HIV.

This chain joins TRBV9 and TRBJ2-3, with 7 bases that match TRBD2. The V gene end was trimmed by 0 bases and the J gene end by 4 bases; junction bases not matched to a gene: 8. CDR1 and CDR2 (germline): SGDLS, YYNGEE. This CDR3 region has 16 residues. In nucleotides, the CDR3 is TGTGCCAGCAGCGTAGTAGGCGGGAGCCCCCCAGATACGCAGTATTTT. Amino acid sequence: CASSVVGGSPPDTQYF.

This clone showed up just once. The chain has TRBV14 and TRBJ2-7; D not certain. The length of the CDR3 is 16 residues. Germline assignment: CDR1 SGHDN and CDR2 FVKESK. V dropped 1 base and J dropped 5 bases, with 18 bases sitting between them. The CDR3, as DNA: TGTGCCAGCAGCCAAGGTTTATCTCTCCTCCCCAACGAGCAGTACTTC. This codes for CASSQGLSLLPNEQYF.